This TCR beta chain was obtained from a study of blood T cells in healthy people across ages. Overall study findings and caveats: CMV infection status of these donors was not known. More naive CD4+ cells and higher diversity were found in long-lived than in aged donors.

Using a J-beta primer mix together with a sample-barcoded 5' primer, a second PCR was run for about 7 to 12 cycles. Every individual sample yielded 2.5 million or more paired-end reads (each containing CDR3). TCRdb analysed the 5' RACE reads with MiXCR anew, one entry per CDR3 protein. Here the sample spans over 1.5 million distinct CDR3 sequences, about 50% being singletons. The CDR3 consists of 11 residues. Germline values: CDR1 SGHTA, CDR2 FQGNSA. V was trimmed by 4 bases and J by 15 bases, leaving 13 bases between them. Points on this clonotype: Its antigen remains unknown.

The V call is TRBV7-2, the J call TRBJ2-1; D uncertain. Sample: blood. The sequence was collected from a woman aged 40 to 50 in good health. The CDR3 region is CASSSPPPRFF. For the CDR3, the DNA is TGTGCCAGCAGCTCCCCTCCCCCTCGGTTCTTC.